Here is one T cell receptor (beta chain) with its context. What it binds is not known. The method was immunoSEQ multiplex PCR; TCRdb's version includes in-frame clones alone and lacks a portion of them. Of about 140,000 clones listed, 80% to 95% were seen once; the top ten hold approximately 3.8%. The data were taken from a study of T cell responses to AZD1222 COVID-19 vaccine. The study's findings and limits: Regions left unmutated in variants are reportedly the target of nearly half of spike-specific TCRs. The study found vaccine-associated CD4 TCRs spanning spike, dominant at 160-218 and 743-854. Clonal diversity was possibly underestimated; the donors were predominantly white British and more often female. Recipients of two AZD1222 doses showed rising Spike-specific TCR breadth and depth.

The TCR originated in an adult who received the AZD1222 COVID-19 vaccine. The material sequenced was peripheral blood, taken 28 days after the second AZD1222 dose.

The DNA of the CDR3 is TGTGCCAGCAGCCGTAATAGCGCTGGAGAGACCCAGTACTTC. This translates into CASSRNSAGETQYF. The V call is TRBV4-2, the J call TRBJ2-5; possible D gene TRBD2, 5 bases. Trimming cost V 4 bases and J 4 bases, with 13 bases left between them. Germline assignment: CDR1 LGHNA and CDR2 YNFKEQ. This CDR3 has 14 residues.